The 21 T cell receptor beta chains below come from one sample, sequenced in a study of CD8+ T cells in alopecia areata. Reverse transcribed after extraction, RNA yielded cDNA as the sequencing template. TCRdb's table, derived via immunoSEQ multiplex PCR, lists solely in-frame clones and lacks some. Here the sample spans around 69,000 clones, approximately 60% being singletons. The sample here was CD8+ T cells sorted from blood, taken at week 0. The receptors come from a human donor with alopecia areata.

The gene calls are TRBV5-1 and TRBJ2-7; tentative D call: TRBD2 (5 bases). CDR3 length: 14 residues. Germline V gene data show CDR1 as SGHRS and CDR2 as YFSETQ. The V end lost 1 base, the J end lost 0 bases, and 8 bases lay between the germline ends. CDR3 protein: CASSLLGVSYEQYF. In DNA, the CDR3 is TGCGCCAGCAGCTTGTTGGGAGTCTCCTACGAGCAGTACTTC. Full variable domain (rest looked up from reference TRBV5-1 and TRBJ2-7): KAGVTQTPRYLIKTRGQQVTLSCSPISGHRSVSWYQQTPGQGLQFLFEYFSETQRNKGNFPGRFSGRQFSNSRSEMNVSTLELGDSALYLCASSLLGVSYEQYFGPGTRLTVT.

This clone ranks as medium-sized. The rearrangement uses TRBV5-6 and TRBJ1-2; a weak D match, TRBD1 (5 bases). Germline values: CDR1 SGHDT, CDR2 YYEEEE. Trimming pared 4 bases from V and 4 bases from J, leaving 14 bases between. This CDR3 comprises 14 residues. The CDR3 loop is CASSIRDGTYGYTF. CDR3 DNA: TGTGCCAGCAGCATCCGGGACGGTACCTATGGCTACACCTTC. The complete variable domain, with remaining parts taken from reference TRBV5-6 and TRBJ1-2, reads DAGVTQSPTHLIKTRGQQVTLRCSPKSGHDTVSWYQQALGQGPQFIFQYYEEEERQRGNFPDRFSGHQFPNYSSELNVNALLLGDSALYLCASSIRDGTYGYTFGSGTRLTVV.

This clone was seen only a few times. The chain recombines TRBV30 with TRBJ2-2, with TRBD1 matching over 11 bases. The CDR3 has 16 residues. V was clipped by 4 bases and J by 2 bases; unmatched bases: 6. Per the germline V gene, CDR1 is GTSNPN and CDR2 is SVGIG (reference sequence). For the CDR3, the DNA is TGTGCCTGGATAACGGACAGGGGGCTTAACACCGGGGAGCTGTTTTTT. This codes for CAWITDRGLNTGELFF.

This clone was seen just once. V and J are TRBV5-6 and TRBJ2-7, with TRBD1 matching over 7 bases. J was trimmed by 2 bases and V by 5 bases; bases with no gene match: 1. Per the germline V gene, CDR1 is SGHDT and CDR2 is YYEEEE. The CDR3 is 12 amino acids. In DNA, the CDR3 is TGTGCCAGCAGGCAGGGGGCCTACGAGCAGTACTTC. This sequence encodes CASRQGAYEQYF.

The chain is built from TRBV7-9 and TRBJ2-1, with 7 bases identical to TRBD1. The CDR3 extends over 11 amino acids. Germline trimming cut 5 bases from V and 10 bases from J; bases unmatched to any gene: 2. Germline CDR1 SEHNR, CDR2 FQNEAQ (reference sequence). CDR3: CASSRGQEQFF. Here the CDR3 DNA reads TGTGCCAGCAGCCGGGGACAGGAGCAGTTCTTC.

The rearrangement joins TRBV5-6 to TRBJ2-3; D gene uncertain. Germline values: CDR1 SGHDT, CDR2 YYEEEE. The CDR3 runs to 12 residues. Deletions cut 1 base from V and 3 bases from J, with 3 bases between. CDR3 DNA: TGTGCCAGCAGCTTGTGGACAGATACGCAGTATTTT. Amino acid sequence: CASSLWTDTQYF.

The chain uses TRBV7-9 and TRBJ2-6; D may be TRBD1 or TRBD2 (6 bases each). The germline gives CDR1 SEHNR, CDR2 FQNEAQ (reference sequence). The CDR3 consists of 15 residues. V shed 2 bases and J shed 2 bases, with 7 bases lying between them. The CDR3 DNA reads TGTGCCAGCAGCTTACGGGGGCCTGGGGCCAACGTCCTGACTTTC. Protein sequence: CASSLRGPGANVLTF.

As to this clone: Other DNA sequences in the same sample also yield this CDR3. The rearrangement uses TRBV7-2 and TRBJ1-1; D gene ambiguous. CDR3 size: 12 residues. Germline CDR1 and CDR2: SGHTA and FQGNSA. Trimming took 5 bases from V and 1 from J, leaving 5 bases between them. The CDR3 DNA sequence: TGTGCCAGCAGCCCGTCGAACACTGAAGCTTTCTTT. Translating gives CASSPSNTEAFF.

This clone was counted between two and nine times. This chain joins TRBV29-1 and TRBJ2-5; D may be TRBD1 (6 bases). Trimming removed 6 bases from V and 1 base from J, with 18 bases in between. Per the germline V gene, CDR1 is SQVTM and CDR2 is ANQGSEA. This CDR3 contains 15 residues. CDR3 region: CSVAAGVSIQETQYF. The CDR3 DNA follows: TGCAGCGTCGCAGCAGGGGTTAGCATCCAAGAGACCCAGTACTTC.

This clone has just a few counts. The CDR3 DNA reads as TGTGCCAGCTACGGGACAGGGGGTTACGAGCAGTACTTC. It codes for CASYGTGGYEQYF. The rearrangement links TRBV28 to TRBJ2-7; 11 bases line up with TRBD1. Germline V gene sequence: CDR1 MDHEN, CDR2 SYDVKM. Germline trimming cut 8 bases from V and 4 bases from J; bases unmatched to any gene: 4. The CDR3 runs to 13 residues.

V gene TRBV29-1 combines with J gene TRBJ2-7; D gene unclear. This CDR3 contains 13 residues. CDR1 and CDR2 (germline): SQVTM, ANQGSEA. The V end was cut by 4 bases, the J end by 2 bases, with 12 bases between. The CDR3 reads CSVGYSSTYEQYF. The CDR3 DNA follows: TGCAGCGTTGGGTACTCGAGCACCTACGAGCAGTACTTC.

The chain has TRBV13 and TRBJ2-5, with TRBD1 matching 9 bases. Germline CDR1 reads PRHDT; CDR2 reads FYEKMQ (reference sequence). The CDR3 is 16 amino acids. The V segment lost 2 bases and the J segment 0 bases; nucleotides outside the gene matches: 4. The CDR3 nucleotides are TGTGCCAGCAGCTTACCGGACAGGGGTAACCAAGAGACCCAGTACTTC. This gives the protein CASSLPDRGNQETQYF.

The J gene is TRBJ2-6, the V gene TRBV2; 9 bases agree with TRBD1. The CDR3 spans 18 residues. In germline, CDR1 is SNHLY, CDR2 FYNNEI. V trimming: 7 bases; J trimming: 0 bases; junction bases outside the gene matches: 10. CDR3: CASNGGQGIFSGANVLTF. CDR3 DNA: TGTGCCAGCAACGGGGGACAGGGAATCTTCTCTGGGGCCAACGTCCTGACTTTC.

V is TRBV4-2 and J is TRBJ1-1; 8 bases fit TRBD1. Germline values: CDR1 LGHNA, CDR2 YNFKEQ. Trimming cost V 4 bases and J 0 bases; bases outside gene matches: 4. The CDR3 sequence is 15 residues long. The CDR3 sequence: CASSLRTGLNTEAFF. The CDR3 DNA sequence: TGTGCCAGCAGCCTACGGACAGGGTTGAACACTGAAGCTTTCTTT.

The CDR3 region has the DNA TGCGCCAGCAGACCTAGGGGGGAAGAGACCCAGTACTTC. It translates to CASRPRGEETQYF. V gene TRBV5-1 combines with J gene TRBJ2-5; either TRBD1 or TRBD2 may fit D (6 bases each). V was trimmed by 5 bases and J by 3 bases, leaving 11 bases between them. The CDR3 sequence is 13 residues long. CDR1 is SGHRS, CDR2 YFSETQ, per germline.

Of note for this clone: Different DNA sequences within this sample yield the same CDR3. The rearrangement uses TRBV7-9 and TRBJ2-2, with D uncertain. Per the germline V gene, CDR1 is SEHNR and CDR2 is FQNEAQ (reference sequence). V lost 4 bases and J lost 2, with 5 bases in between. The CDR3 has 13 amino acids. This CDR3 reads CASSSTNTGELFF. Written as DNA, the CDR3 is TGTGCCAGCAGCTCTACCAACACCGGGGAGCTGTTTTTT.

About this clone itself: This CDR3 is also generated by other DNA sequences in the sample. The chain employs TRBV9 and TRBJ1-5; TRBD1 might be the D (5 bases). The CDR3 loop spans 14 amino acids. Germline CDR1 is SGDLS and CDR2 is YYNGEE. V was pared by 3 bases and J by 1 base, with 8 bases between. CDR3 DNA sequence: TGTGCCAGCAGCGCTTGGGACAGCAATCAGCCCCAGCATTTT. Its protein is CASSAWDSNQPQHF.

The chain joins TRBV28 to TRBJ1-5; TRBD1 matches at 12 bases. Losses at the gene ends were 6 bases for V and 6 bases for J; bases not matched to a gene: 12. CDR3 length: 17 residues. Germline values: CDR1 MDHEN, CDR2 SYDVKM. CDR3 DNA: TGTGCCAGCAGGGTTGGGTACCGGGACAGGGGGCTTCAGCCCCAGCATTTT. Translating it yields CASRVGYRDRGLQPQHF.

This clone was counted only a few times. This chain uses TRBV6-5 with TRBJ2-2; no reliable D call. Per the germline V gene, CDR1 is MNHEY and CDR2 is SVGAGI. V dropped 8 bases and J dropped 6 bases, with 16 bases sitting between them. The CDR3 has 14 amino acids. This CDR3 reads CASSSDIESGELFF. CDR3 nucleotides: TGTGCCAGCTCATCCGACATTGAATCCGGGGAGCTGTTTTTT.

This clone was picked up a small number of times. The CDR3 is CASSSETGTSLSYNEQFF. Here the CDR3 DNA reads TGTGCCAGCAGCTCTGAGACCGGGACTAGTTTATCCTACAATGAGCAGTTCTTC. The chain uses TRBV7-6 and TRBJ2-1; TRBD2 matches at 8 bases. Germline values: CDR1 SGHVS, CDR2 FNYEAQ. The CDR3 runs to 18 residues. V was clipped by 4 bases and J by 1 base; unmatched bases: 12.

This clone was seen a handful of times. The genes are TRBV5-1 and TRBJ2-5, with D perhaps TRBD2 (5 bases). This CDR3 has 14 amino acids. CDR1 and CDR2 (germline): SGHRS, YFSETQ. Between the trimmed V and J ends, which lost 0 bases and 5 bases, there was a span of 11 bases. The chain's CDR3 is CASSLGLASETQYF. The DNA for the CDR3 is TGCGCCAGCAGCTTGGGCCTAGCAAGTGAGACCCAGTACTTC.